The present TCR beta chain was sequenced within a study of blood T cell repertoires in COVID-19. Study details: The United States, Italy and Spain were the sources of the acute and convalescent COVID-19 samples. Sources were T cells, B-cell-depleted T cells, or PBMCs; the material itself was cDNA or gDNA.

This CDR3 spans 16 amino acids. Germline lookup yields CDR1 LNHDA and CDR2 SQIVND (reference sequence). V shed 7 bases and J shed 2 bases, with 18 bases lying between them. Authors' methods: Amplification of reference gene primers was used by the study to estimate nucleated cell counts. The assay was immunoSEQ multiplex PCR, and TCRdb's table has in-frame clones only and misses some. The D gene and trimming were derived from the DNA, and the V and J assignments and clone size from that table. The sample has about 72,000 clones, more than 75% seen once. Sequenced sample: peripheral blood. This chain joins TRBV19 and TRBJ1-5; maybe TRBD1 (6 bases). The TCR comes from a man aged 70 or older with active or convalescent COVID-19. CDR3 protein: CASTDGPGAGNQPQHF. Written as DNA, the CDR3 is TGTGCCAGTACCGATGGGCCAGGGGCCGGCAATCAGCCCCAGCATTTT.